Listed below are T cell receptor beta chains from one sample, sequenced in a study of blood T cell repertoires in COVID-19. The table came from immunoSEQ multiplex PCR; TCRdb's copy has only in-frame clones and leaves some out. This table holds roughly 60,000 clones, approximately 80% found once. The sample consisted of peripheral blood. These receptors were obtained from a man between 60 and 70 years old with acute or convalescent COVID-19. Each CDR3 is given with its conserved first and last residue. A D gene is named only where the DNA matches it firmly. Size values are once, few and many counts, or a class for expanded clones, and some rows have none.

TRBD2	TRBV2	TRBJ2-7	.	CASQAGAAYSYEQYF	TGTGCCAGCCAAGCGGGGGCCGCTTACTCCTACGAGCAGTACTTC
TRBD1	TRBV2	TRBJ2-1	few	CASKRDRGQEEQFF	TGTGCCAGCAAGCGGGACAGGGGACAGGAAGAGCAGTTCTTC
.	TRBV6-6	TRBJ1-6	once	CASSLRVVSSSYNSPLHF	TGTGCCAGCAGTCTCAGGGTTGTGTCAAGCTCCTATAATTCACCCCTCCACTTT
TRBD1	TRBV6-5	TRBJ1-5	.	CASMTGEGQPQHF	TGTGCCAGCATGACAGGGGAAGGTCAGCCCCAGCATTTT
.	TRBV9	TRBJ2-5	once	CASSRGYQETQYF	TGTGCCAGCAGTAGGGGGTACCAAGAGACCCAGTACTTC
.	TRBV4-2	TRBJ1-3	.	CASSQEPGLTRGNTIYF	TGTGCCAGCAGCCAAGAACCCGGCCTGACGAGGGGAAACACCATATATTTT
TRBD2	TRBV4-2	TRBJ2-3	.	CASSQGRRGGGADTQYF	TGTGCCAGCAGCCAAGGCCGGCGGGGCGGGGGGGCAGATACGCAGTATTTT
.	TRBV7-8	TRBJ1-1	.	CASSFLGPPTGTEAFF	TGTGCCAGCAGCTTCCTGGGGCCCCCAACGGGCACTGAAGCTTTCTTT
.	TRBV7-9	TRBJ2-5	.	CASSLGSGMETQYF	TGTGCCAGCAGCTTAGGCTCAGGGATGGAGACCCAGTACTTC
TRBD1	TRBV5-6	TRBJ1-2	few	CASRRRDRTHGYTF	TGTGCCAGCAGACGAAGGGACAGGACCCATGGCTACACCTTC
.	TRBV5-6	TRBJ2-1	.	CASSLVGGGKYNEQFF	TGTGCCAGCAGCTTGGTAGGAGGGGGCAAATACAATGAGCAGTTCTTC
TRBD1	TRBV6-1	TRBJ1-4	.	CASSDQTGVGEKLFF	TGTGCCAGCAGTGACCAGACAGGGGTAGGGGAAAAACTGTTTTTT
TRBD1	TRBV5-1	TRBJ1-2	.	CASSVGTGGYGYTF	TGCGCCAGCAGCGTGGGGACAGGCGGCTATGGCTACACCTTC
TRBD2	TRBV10-3	TRBJ2-1	once	CAIMASGGAGNEQFF	TGTGCCATCATGGCTAGCGGGGGGGCCGGCAATGAGCAGTTCTTC
.	TRBV6-1	TRBJ1-5	.	CASSEVPNQPQHF	TGTGCCAGCAGTGAAGTCCCTAATCAGCCCCAGCATTTT
.	TRBV12-3/TRBV12-4	TRBJ1-2	.	CASSLRYGYTF	TGTGCCAGCAGTTTACGCTATGGCTACACCTTC
.	TRBV7-9	TRBJ1-4	.	CASSSGGEKLFF	TGTGCCAGCAGCTCCGGGGGTGAAAAACTGTTTTTT
.	TRBV5-4	TRBJ2-3	.	CASSPTTNPGTDTQYF	TGTGCCAGCAGCCCGACAACAAATCCTGGCACAGATACGCAGTATTTT
TRBD2	TRBV7-9	TRBJ2-3	.	CASSPPPGGRILADTQYF	TGTGCCAGCAGCCCTCCGCCGGGGGGGCGGATTCTCGCCGATACGCAGTATTTT
.	TRBV5-1	TRBJ2-3	.	CASSPNTDTQYF	TGCGCCAGCAGCCCCAACACAGATACGCAGTATTTT
TRBD2	TRBV4-2	TRBJ2-1	.	CASSQGGLAGDNEQFF	TGTGCCAGCAGCCAAGGGGGACTAGCGGGGGACAATGAGCAGTTCTTC
.	TRBV28	TRBJ1-5	.	CASSATVYQPQHF	TGTGCCAGCAGTGCGACAGTTTATCAGCCCCAGCATTTT
TRBD1	TRBV9	TRBJ1-3	.	CASSEGTGGNTIYF	TGTGCCAGCAGCGAAGGGACAGGGGGCAACACCATATATTTT
TRBD1	TRBV28	TRBJ1-2	.	CASSPLDRGGGYTF	TGTGCCAGCAGTCCCCTCGACAGGGGAGGGGGCTACACCTTC